This entry concerns a single TCR beta chain. This clonotype was detected ten times or more. Its cognate antigen has yet to be identified. Base quality data are lacking; no much larger clone is found one base away. This entry comes from a study of CD8 T cells in ankylosing spondylitis (dated by TCRdb to the late 2010s). As for the study more broadly: To find TCR variants linked to disease, the study profiled T cell receptor beta repertoires in ankylosing spondylitis patients and healthy donors. The full study cohort comprised 25 or so ankylosing spondylitis patients and some 100 healthy donors. Peripheral blood was sampled, and synovial fluid was additionally collected from ankylosing spondylitis patients.

Paper-wide results and their limitations: According to the report, matched synovial fluid samples from ankylosing spondylitis patients were significantly enriched for the disease-linked clones. A CD8+ phenotype was shown by the disease-linked clones, which were found at relatively low frequencies in peripheral blood. A TCR beta motif made up of eight highly homologous amino acid variants appeared to be characteristic of blood from ankylosing spondylitis patients. Some motif variants had previously been reported in the synovial fluid and blood of reactive arthritis patients, which suggests shared mechanisms of disease initiation.

These reads were obtained on an Illumina HiSeq 2500. TCR beta libraries were prepared by quantitative 5'-RACE with molecular barcodes. In the paper's pipeline: To identify disease-linked TCR variants, a new computational method was used, one built on a probabilistic model of VDJ rearrangement. TCRdb redid the processing of the public reads, applying fastp at Q25 and MiXCR, and retained in-frame beta chains. Rows with one shared CDR3 protein collapse into an entry with the most common genes and DNA. None of the V and J calls come from the authors' own analysis; TCRdb made them. The sample table shows about 440,000 distinct CDR3 sequences, and approximately 17% are seen once. The ten top clones hold over 1% of the sample. The sample comprised blood, either unsorted or a sorted T cell fraction (not recorded which). The receptor was derived from a male donor with ankylosing spondylitis.

The sequenced DNA: TGCAGTGCTATCAGGGGAGGAGGCAATCAGCCCCAGCATTTT. Translated, it reads CSAIRGGGNQPQHF. The chain is made from TRBV20-1 and TRBJ1-5, with TRBD1 as a weak D call on 6 bases. CDR1 and CDR2, per the germline V gene (reference sequence), are DFQATT and SNEGSKA. Including the terminal cysteine and phenylalanine, the CDR3 comprises 14 residues. The entry retains the CDR3 DNA only, 42 bases that are in frame from base 1. Between the V and J ends, shortened by 4 bases and 2 bases respectively, the junction contains 12 bases.